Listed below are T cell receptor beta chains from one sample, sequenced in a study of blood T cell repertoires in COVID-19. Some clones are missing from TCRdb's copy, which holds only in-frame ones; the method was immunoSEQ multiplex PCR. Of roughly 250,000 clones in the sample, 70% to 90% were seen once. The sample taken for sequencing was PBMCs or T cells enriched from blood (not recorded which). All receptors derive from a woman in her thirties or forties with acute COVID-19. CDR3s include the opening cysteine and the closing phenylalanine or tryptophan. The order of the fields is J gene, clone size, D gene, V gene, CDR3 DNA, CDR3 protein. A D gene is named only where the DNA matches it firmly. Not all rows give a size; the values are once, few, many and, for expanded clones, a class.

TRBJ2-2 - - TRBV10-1 TGCGCCAGCAGCCACGACAGGTCCGGGGAGCTGTTTTTT CASSHDRSGELFF
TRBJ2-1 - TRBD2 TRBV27 TGTGCCAGCAGTTCCGGGACTAGCGGGGGAAGTAATGAGCAGTTCTTC CASSSGTSGGSNEQFF
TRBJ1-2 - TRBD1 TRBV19 TGTGCCAGTAGTATTGGATCCAGGGGGGTCTATGGCTACACCTTC CASSIGSRGVYGYTF
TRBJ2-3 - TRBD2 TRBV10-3 TGTGCCATCAGCTCCGGGACTAGCGGCACAGATACGCAGTATTTT CAISSGTSGTDTQYF
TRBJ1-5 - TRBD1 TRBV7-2 TGTGCCAGCAGCTTAGAGTTTATAGGGGGCTTTCAGCCCCAGCATTTT CASSLEFIGGFQPQHF
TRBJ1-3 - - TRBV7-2 TGTGCCAGCAGCTTTCTCGTGAGCGCTGGAAACACCATATATTTT CASSFLVSAGNTIYF
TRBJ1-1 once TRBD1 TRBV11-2 TGTGCCAGCAGCTTAGACAGGGGGCAAGCTTTCTTT CASSLDRGQAFF
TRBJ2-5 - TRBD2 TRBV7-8 TGTGCCAGCAGCTTAGCGGGGGGGGAGACCCAGTACTTC CASSLAGGETQYF
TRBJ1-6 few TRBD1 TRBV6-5 TGTGCCAGCAGGACCGGGACAGGGGTTTCACCCCTCCACTTT CASRTGTGVSPLHF
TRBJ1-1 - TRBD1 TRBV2 TGTGCCAGCTCACCAGGGGGCACTGAAGCTTTCTTT CASSPGGTEAFF
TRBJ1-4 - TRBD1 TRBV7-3 TGTGCCAGCAGCCCCACAGGGGGGGATAATGAAAAACTGTTTTTT CASSPTGGDNEKLFF